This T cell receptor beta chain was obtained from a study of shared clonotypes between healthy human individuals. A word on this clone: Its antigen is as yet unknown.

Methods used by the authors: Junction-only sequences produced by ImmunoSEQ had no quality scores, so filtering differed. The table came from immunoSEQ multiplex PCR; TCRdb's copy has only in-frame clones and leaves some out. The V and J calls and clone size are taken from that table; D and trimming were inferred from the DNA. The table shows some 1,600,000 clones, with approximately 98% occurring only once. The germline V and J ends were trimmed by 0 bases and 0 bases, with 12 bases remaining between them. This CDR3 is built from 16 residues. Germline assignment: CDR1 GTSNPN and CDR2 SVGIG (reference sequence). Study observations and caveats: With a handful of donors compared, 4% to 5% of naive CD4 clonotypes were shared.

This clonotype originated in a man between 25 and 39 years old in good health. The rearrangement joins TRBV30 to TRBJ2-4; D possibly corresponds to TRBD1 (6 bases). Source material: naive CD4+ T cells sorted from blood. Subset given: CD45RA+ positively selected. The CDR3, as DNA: TGTGCCTGGAGTGTGAGACAGGACATAGCCAAAAACATTCAGTACTTC. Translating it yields CAWSVRQDIAKNIQYF.